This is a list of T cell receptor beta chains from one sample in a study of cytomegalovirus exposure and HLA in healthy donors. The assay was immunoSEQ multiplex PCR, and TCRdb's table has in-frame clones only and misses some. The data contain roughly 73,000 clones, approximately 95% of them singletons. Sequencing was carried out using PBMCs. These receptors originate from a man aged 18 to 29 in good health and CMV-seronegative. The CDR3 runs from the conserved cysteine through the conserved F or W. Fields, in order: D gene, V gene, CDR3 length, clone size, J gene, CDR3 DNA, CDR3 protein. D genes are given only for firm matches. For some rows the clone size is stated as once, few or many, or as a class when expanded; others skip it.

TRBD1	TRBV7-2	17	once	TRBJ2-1	TGTGCCAGCAGCCTTACGACCAGGGGGAGCTCCTACAATGAGCAGTTCTTC	CASSLTTRGSSYNEQFF
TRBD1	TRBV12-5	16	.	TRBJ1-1	TGTGCTAGTGCCTTGGGACAGGGGGCATTAAACGCTGAAGCTTTCTTT	CASALGQGALNAEAFF
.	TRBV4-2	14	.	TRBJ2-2	TGTGCCAGCAGCCAAGACTGGAACACCGGGGAGCTGTTTTTT	CASSQDWNTGELFF
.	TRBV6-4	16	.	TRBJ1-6	TGTGCCAGCAGTGTGGAGGGATCTCCCTATAATTCACCCCTCCACTTT	CASSVEGSPYNSPLHF
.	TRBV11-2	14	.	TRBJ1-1	TGTGCCAGCAGCTTAGGGTACAGGCCCACTGAAGCTTTCTTT	CASSLGYRPTEAFF
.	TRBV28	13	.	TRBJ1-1	TGTGCCAGCAGTTTATCCGGGGGCACTGAAGCTTTCTTT	CASSLSGGTEAFF
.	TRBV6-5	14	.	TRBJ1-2	TGTGCCAGCAGTTACTACAGTTCTAACTATGGCTACACCTTC	CASSYYSSNYGYTF
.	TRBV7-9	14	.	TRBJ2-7	TGTGCCAGCAGAGGCGGCGATCCGGACTACGAGCAGTACTTC	CASRGGDPDYEQYF
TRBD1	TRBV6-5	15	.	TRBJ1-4	TGTGCCAGCAGGTCTGAGGGGGCCCGTAATGAAAAACTGTTTTTT	CASRSEGARNEKLFF
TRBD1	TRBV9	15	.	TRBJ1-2	TGTGCCAGCAGCGGCGGGACAGGGGTTAACTATGGCTACACCTTC	CASSGGTGVNYGYTF
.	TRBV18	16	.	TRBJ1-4	TGTGCCAGCTCACCGCTACCTACCCCCTTGTACGAAAAACTGTTTTTT	CASSPLPTPLYEKLFF
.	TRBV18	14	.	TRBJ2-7	TGTGCCAGCTCACCACAGGGAGGAACCTACGAGCAGTACTTC	CASSPQGGTYEQYF
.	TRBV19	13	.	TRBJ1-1	TGTGCCAGTAGTATAAGGGGGAAAACTGAAGCTTTCTTT	CASSIRGKTEAFF
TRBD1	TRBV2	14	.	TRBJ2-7	TGTGCCAGCAGCCTACAGGGGGCTTCCTACGAGCAGTACTTC	CASSLQGASYEQYF
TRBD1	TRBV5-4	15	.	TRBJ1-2	TGTGCCAGCAGCTTTTCTGACAGGGCTCAATATGGCTACACCTTC	CASSFSDRAQYGYTF
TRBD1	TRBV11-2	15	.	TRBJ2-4	TGTGCCAGCAGCTTAGCCCTCGGACAGGGGGTTGATTGGTACTTC	CASSLALGQGVDWYF
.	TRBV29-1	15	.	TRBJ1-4	TGCAGCGTTGAAGAGTGGGAGGGCGGTAATGAAAAACTGTTTTTT	CSVEEWEGGNEKLFF
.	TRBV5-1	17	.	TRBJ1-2	TGCGCCAGCAGCTTGGCCTGGGGAGATCCCTCGATTTATGGCTACACCTTC	CASSLAWGDPSIYGYTF
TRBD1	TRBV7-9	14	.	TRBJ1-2	TGTGCCAGCAGCTCGGGACAGGTAGACTATGGCTACACCTTC	CASSSGQVDYGYTF
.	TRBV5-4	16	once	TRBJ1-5	TGTGCCAGCAGCGACGGACCGGGGTATCGCAATCAGCCCCAGCATTTT	CASSDGPGYRNQPQHF
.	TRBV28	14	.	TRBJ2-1	TGTGCCATACGCGGGGGCCGCTCCTACAATGAGCAGTTCTTC	CAIRGGRSYNEQFF
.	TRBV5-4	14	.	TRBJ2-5	TGTGCCAGCAGCTTGGCACTCGTACAAGAGACCCAGTACTTC	CASSLALVQETQYF
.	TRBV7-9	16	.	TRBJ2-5	TGTGCCAGCAGCTGGCGGACAGAACCTGGTCAAGAGACCCAGTACTTC	CASSWRTEPGQETQYF
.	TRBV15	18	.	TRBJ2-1	TGTGCCACCAGCAGAGATCTACTTTCAGGAAGCTCCTACAATGAGCAGTTCTTC	CATSRDLLSGSSYNEQFF
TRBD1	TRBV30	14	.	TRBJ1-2	TGTGCCTGGAGTGTACCCGGGACAGCTAATGGCTACACCTTC	CAWSVPGTANGYTF
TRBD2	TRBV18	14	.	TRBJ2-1	TGTGCCAGCTCACCTAACGCGGGGGGATATGAGCAGTTCTTC	CASSPNAGGYEQFF
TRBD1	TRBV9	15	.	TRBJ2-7	TGTGCCAGCAGCGTAGACGCAGGGGGTGAGTACGAGCAGTACTTC	CASSVDAGGEYEQYF